This T cell receptor beta chain originates from a study of CD8 T cells in ankylosing spondylitis. Whole-study results and caveats: Some motif variants were previously reported in reactive arthritis synovial fluid and blood.

This clonotype came up a few times. Antigen unknown. Generation of TCR beta libraries employed quantitative 5'-RACE incorporating molecular barcodes. TCRdb called the 5' RACE reads again in MiXCR, with one record for every CDR3 protein. The sample lists about 240,000 distinct CDR3 sequences, 20% to 30% occurring once. CDR3 length: 16 residues. V lost 4 bases and J lost 10, with 20 bases in between. The V gene is TRBV12-3 or TRBV12-4, the J gene TRBJ1-6; no firm D call. The material sequenced was blood, either unsorted or a sorted T cell fraction (not recorded which). This receptor was obtained from a male donor with ankylosing spondylitis or in good health (not recorded which). CDR3 nucleotide sequence: TGTGCCAGCAGTTCGGAGACTACCTGGTCGTCCTCACCCCTCCACTTT. It encodes CASSSETTWSSSPLHF.